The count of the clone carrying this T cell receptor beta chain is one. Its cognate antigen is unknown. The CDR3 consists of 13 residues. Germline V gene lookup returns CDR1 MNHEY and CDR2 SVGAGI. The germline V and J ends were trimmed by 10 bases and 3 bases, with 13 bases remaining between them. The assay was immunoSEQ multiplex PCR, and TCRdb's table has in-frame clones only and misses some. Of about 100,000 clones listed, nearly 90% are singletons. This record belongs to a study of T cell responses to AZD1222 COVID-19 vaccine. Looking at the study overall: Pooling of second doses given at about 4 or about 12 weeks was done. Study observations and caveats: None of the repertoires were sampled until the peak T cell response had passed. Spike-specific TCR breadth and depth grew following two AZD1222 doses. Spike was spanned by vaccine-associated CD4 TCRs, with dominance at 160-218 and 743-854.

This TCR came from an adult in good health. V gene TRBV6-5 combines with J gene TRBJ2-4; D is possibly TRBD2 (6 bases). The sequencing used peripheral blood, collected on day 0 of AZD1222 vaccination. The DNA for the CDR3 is TGTGCCACGGGGGTGGGAGGCAAAAACATTCAGTACTTC. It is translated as CATGVGGKNIQYF.